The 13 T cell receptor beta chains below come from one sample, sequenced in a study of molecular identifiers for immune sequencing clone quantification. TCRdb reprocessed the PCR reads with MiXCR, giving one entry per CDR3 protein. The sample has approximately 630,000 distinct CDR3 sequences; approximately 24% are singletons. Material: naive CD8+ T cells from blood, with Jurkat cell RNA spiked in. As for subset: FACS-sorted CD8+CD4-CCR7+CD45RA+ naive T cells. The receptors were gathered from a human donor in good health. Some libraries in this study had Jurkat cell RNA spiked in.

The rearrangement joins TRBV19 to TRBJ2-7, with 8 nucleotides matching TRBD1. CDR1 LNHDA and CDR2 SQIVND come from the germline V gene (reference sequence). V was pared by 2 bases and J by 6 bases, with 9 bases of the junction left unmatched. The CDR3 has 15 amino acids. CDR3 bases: TGTGCCAGTAGTATATTGGCAGGGGGCTTTTCCGAGCAGTACTTC. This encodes CASSILAGGFSEQYF.

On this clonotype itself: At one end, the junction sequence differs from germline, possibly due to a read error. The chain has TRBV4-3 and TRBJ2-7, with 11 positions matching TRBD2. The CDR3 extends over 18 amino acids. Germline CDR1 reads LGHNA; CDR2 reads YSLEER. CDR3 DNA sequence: TGCGCCAGCAGCCAAGAACTGCACTTAGCGGGGGGGAGCTACGGGCAGTACTTC. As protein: CASSQELHLAGGSYGQYF.

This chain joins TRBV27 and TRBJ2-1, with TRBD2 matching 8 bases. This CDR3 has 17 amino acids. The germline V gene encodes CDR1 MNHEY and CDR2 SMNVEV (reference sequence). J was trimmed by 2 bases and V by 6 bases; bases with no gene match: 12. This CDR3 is CASRPLELAEAYNEQFF. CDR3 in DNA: TGTGCCAGCAGACCCCTCGAACTAGCGGAAGCCTACAATGAGCAGTTCTTC.

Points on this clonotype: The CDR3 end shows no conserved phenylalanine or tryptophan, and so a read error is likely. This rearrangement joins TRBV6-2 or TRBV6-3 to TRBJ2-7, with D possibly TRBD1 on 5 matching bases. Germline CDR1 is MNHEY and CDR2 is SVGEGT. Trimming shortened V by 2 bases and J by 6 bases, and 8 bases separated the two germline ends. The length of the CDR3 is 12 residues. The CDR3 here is CASSYGAPEQYL. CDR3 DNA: TGTGCCAGCAGTTACGGGGCCCCCGAGCAGTACCTC.

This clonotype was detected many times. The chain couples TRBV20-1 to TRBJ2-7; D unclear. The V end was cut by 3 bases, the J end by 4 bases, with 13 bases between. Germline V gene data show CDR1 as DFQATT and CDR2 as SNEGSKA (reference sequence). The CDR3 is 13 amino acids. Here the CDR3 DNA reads TGCAGTGCTAGGTACGGGTCGGCATACGAGCAGTACTTC. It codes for CSARYGSAYEQYF.

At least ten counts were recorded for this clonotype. DNA of the CDR3: TGTGCCAGCAGCTTAGCCCAGACTAGCGGGTCAGAGACCCAGTACTTC. Translation gives CASSLAQTSGSETQYF. The chain combines TRBV7-2 with TRBJ2-5; TRBD2 aligns across 10 bases. With V trimmed by 0 bases and J by 4 bases, 5 bases remained unmatched. The CDR3 has 16 residues. Germline-derived CDR1 and CDR2 are SGHTA and FQGNSA.

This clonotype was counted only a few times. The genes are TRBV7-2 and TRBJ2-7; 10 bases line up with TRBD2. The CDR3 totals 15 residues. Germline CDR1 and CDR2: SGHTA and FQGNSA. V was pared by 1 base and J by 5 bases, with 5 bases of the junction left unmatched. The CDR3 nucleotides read TGTGCCAGCAGCTTAGGGGCTAGCGGGGGCAACGAGCAGTACTTC. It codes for CASSLGASGGNEQYF.

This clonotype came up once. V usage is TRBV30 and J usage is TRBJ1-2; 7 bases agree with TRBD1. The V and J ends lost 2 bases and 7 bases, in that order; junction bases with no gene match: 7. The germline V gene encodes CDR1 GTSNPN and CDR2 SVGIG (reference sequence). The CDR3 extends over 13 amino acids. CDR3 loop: CAWSFTGEVGYTF. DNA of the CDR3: TGTGCCTGGAGTTTCACAGGGGAGGTTGGCTACACCTTC.

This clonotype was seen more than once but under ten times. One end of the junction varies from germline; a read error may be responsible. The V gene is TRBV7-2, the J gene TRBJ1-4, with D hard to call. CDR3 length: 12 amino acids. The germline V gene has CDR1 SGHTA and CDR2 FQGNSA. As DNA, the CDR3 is TGTGCCAGCAGCTTAGAGGATGAAGAACTGTTTTTT. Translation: CASSLEDEELFF. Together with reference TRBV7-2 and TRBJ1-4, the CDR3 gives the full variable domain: GAGVSQSPSNKVTEKGKDVELRCDPISGHTALYWYRQSLGQGLEFLIYFQGNSAPDKSGLPSDRFSAERTGGSVSTLTIQRTQQEDSAVYLCASSLEDEELFFGSGTQLSVL.

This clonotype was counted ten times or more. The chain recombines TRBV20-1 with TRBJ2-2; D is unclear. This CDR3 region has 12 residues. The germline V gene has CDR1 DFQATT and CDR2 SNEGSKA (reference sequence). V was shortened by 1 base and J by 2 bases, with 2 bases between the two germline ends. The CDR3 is CSARANTGELFF. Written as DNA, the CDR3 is TGCAGTGCTAGAGCTAACACCGGGGAGCTGTTTTTT.

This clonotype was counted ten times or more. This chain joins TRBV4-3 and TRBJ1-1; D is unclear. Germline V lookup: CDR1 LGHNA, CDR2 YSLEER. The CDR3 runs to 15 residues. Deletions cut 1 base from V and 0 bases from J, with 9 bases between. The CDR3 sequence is CASSQAGGLNTEAFF. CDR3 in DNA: TGCGCCAGCAGCCAAGCTGGAGGTTTGAACACTGAAGCTTTCTTT.

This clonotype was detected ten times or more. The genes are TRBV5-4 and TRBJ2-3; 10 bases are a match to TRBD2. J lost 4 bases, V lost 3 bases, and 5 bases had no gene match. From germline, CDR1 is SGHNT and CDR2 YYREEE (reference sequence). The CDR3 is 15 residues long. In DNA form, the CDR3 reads TGTGCCAGCAGCTGGGCTAGCGGGAGCGCAGATACGCAGTATTTT. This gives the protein CASSWASGSADTQYF.

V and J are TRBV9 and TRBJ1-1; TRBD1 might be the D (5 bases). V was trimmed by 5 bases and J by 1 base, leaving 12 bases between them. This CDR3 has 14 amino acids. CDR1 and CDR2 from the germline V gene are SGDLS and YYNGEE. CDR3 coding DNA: TGTGCCAGCAGGGAACTGACAGAGAACACTGAAGCTTTCTTT. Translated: CASRELTENTEAFF.